This T cell receptor (beta chain) comes out of a study of blood T cell repertoires in COVID-19. Across the study: There were acute and convalescent COVID-19 samples, and they came from the United States, Italy and Spain. Sources were T cells, B-cell-depleted T cells, or PBMCs; the material itself was cDNA or gDNA.

There are 21 residues in the CDR3. Generated by immunoSEQ multiplex PCR, the TCRdb table keeps only in-frame clones and is missing some. The repertoire holds under 300,000 clones, with roughly 88% as singletons. Sequenced: peripheral blood. This TCR came from a woman in her 40s who had recovered from COVID-19. V gene TRBV21-1 combines with J gene TRBJ2-2; no DNA check was done on the table's D call, TRBD1. TRBV21-1 is marked as a pseudogene. DNA for the CDR3: TGTGCCAGCAGCTTAACGCCAACCGGACAGGGAAGAGGGGGTTTGACCGGGGAGCTGTTTTTT. Protein product: CASSLTPTGQGRGGLTGELFF.